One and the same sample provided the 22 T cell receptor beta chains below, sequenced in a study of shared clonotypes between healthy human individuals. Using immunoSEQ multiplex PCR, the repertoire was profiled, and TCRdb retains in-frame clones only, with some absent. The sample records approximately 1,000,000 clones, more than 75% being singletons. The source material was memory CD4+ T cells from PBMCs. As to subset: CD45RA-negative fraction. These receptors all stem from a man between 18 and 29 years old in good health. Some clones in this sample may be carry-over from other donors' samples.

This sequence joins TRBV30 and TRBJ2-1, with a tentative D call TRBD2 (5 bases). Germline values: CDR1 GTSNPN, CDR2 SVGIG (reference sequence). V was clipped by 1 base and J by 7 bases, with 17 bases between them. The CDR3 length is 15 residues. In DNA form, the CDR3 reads TGTGCCTGGAGTGCTAGAGGGAGAGTGGCGAATGAGCAGTTCTTC. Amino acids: CAWSARGRVANEQFF.

CDR3 residues: CAWSVRQGLRYEQYF. Written as DNA, the CDR3 is TGTGCCTGGAGTGTACGGCAGGGCTTGAGATACGAGCAGTACTTC. The chain recombines TRBV30 with TRBJ2-7; TRBD1 might be the D (5 bases). V gave up 0 bases and J gave up 4 bases, with 16 bases separating them. CDR1 GTSNPN and CDR2 SVGIG come from the germline V gene (reference sequence). The CDR3 loop spans 15 amino acids.

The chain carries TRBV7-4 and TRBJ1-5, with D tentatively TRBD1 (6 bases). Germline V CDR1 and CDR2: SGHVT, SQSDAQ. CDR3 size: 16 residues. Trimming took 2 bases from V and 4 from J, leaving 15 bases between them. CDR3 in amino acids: CASSLKVQGSNQPQHF. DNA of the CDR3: TGTGCCAGCAGCTTAAAGGTTCAGGGGTCGAATCAGCCCCAGCATTTT.

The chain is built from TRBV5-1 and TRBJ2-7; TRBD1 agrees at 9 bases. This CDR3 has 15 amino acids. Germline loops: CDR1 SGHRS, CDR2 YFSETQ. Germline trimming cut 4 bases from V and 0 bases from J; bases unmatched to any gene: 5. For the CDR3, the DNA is TGCGCCAGCAGCACCGGGACAGGGCGCTCCTACGAGCAGTACTTC. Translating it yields CASSTGTGRSYEQYF.

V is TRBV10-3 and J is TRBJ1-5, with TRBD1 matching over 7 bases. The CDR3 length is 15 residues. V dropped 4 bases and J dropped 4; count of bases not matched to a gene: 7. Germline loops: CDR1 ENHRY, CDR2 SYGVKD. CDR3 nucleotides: TGTGCCATCAGTGCTTCGGGACAGCAAAATCAGCCCCAGCATTTT. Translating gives CAISASGQQNQPQHF.

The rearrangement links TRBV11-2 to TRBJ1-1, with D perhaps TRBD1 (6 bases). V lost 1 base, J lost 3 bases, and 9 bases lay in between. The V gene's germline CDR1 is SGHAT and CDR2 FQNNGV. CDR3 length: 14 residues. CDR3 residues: CASSLVRGHTEAFF. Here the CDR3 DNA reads TGTGCCAGCAGCTTAGTACGGGGGCACACTGAAGCTTTCTTT.

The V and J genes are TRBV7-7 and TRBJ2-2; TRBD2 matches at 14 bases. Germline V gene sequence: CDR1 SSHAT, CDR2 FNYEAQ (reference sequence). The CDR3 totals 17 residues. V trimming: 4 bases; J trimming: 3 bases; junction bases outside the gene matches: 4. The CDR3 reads CASSSGLAGVYTGELFF. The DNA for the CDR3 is TGTGCCAGCAGCTCGGGACTAGCGGGAGTTTACACCGGGGAGCTGTTTTTT.

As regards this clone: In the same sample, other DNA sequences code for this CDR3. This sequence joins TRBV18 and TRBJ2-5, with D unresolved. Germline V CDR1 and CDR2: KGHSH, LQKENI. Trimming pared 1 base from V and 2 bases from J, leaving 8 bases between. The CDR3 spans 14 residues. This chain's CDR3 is CASSPRAGQETQYF. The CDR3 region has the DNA TGTGCCAGCTCACCACGGGCAGGACAAGAGACCCAGTACTTC.

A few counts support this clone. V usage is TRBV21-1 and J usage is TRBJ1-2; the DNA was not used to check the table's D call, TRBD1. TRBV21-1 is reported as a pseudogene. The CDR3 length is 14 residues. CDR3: CASRRQGICDGYTF. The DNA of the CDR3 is TGTGCCAGCAGACGACAGGGTATATGTGATGGCTACACCTTC.

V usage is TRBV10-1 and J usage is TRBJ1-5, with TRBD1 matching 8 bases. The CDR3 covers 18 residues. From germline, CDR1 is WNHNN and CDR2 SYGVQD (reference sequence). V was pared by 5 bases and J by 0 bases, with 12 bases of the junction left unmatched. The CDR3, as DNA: TGCGCCAGCAGTTTGGAGCAGGGGGCTCCCTATAGCAATCAGCCCCAGCATTTT. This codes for CASSLEQGAPYSNQPQHF.

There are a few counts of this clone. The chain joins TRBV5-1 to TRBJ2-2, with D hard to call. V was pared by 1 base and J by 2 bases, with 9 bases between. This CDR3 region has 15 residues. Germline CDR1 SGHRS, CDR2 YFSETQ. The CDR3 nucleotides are TGCGCCAGCAGCTTGCGCCTACAAAACACCGGGGAGCTGTTTTTT. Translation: CASSLRLQNTGELFF.

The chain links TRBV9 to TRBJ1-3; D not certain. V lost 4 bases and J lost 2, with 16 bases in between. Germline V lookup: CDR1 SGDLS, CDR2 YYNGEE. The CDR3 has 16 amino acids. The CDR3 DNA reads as TGTGCCAGCAGCCGGACTGAGCGGGTACCTGGAAACACCATATATTTT. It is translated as CASSRTERVPGNTIYF.

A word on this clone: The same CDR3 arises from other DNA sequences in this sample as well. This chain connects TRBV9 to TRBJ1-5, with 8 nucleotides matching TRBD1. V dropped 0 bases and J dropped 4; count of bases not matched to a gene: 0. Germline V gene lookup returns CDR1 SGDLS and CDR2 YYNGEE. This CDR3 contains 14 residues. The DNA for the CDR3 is TGTGCCAGCAGCGTAGGGACAGGGAATCAGCCCCAGCATTTT. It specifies CASSVGTGNQPQHF.

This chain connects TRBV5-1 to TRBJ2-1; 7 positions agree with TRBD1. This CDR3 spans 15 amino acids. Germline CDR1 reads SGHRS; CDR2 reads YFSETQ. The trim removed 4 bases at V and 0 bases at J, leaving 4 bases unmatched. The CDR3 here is CASSTGQVSYNEQFF. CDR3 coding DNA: TGCGCCAGCAGCACCGGACAGGTCTCCTACAATGAGCAGTTCTTC.

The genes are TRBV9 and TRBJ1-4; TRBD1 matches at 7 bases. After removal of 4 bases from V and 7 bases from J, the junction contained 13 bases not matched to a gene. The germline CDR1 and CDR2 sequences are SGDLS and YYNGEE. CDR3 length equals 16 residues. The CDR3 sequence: CASSPTMGRGLEKLFF. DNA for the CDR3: TGTGCCAGCAGCCCCACTATGGGGAGGGGGCTTGAAAAACTGTTTTTT.

In nucleotides, the CDR3 is TGTGCCTGGGGGAGACAGGGGGCAACCTATAATTCACCCCTCCACTTT. It encodes CAWGRQGATYNSPLHF. V and J are TRBV30 and TRBJ1-6, with 10 bases aligning to TRBD1. The CDR3 covers 16 residues. Germline assignment: CDR1 GTSNPN and CDR2 SVGIG (reference sequence). V shed 5 bases, J shed 2 bases, and the junction held 6 bases outside the gene matches.

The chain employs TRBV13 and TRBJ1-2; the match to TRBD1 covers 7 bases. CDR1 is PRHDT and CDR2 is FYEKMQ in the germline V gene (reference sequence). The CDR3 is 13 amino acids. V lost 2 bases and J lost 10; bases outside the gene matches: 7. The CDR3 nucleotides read TGTGCCAGCAGCTTAACGACAGGGCCCCCCTACACCTTC. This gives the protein CASSLTTGPPYTF.

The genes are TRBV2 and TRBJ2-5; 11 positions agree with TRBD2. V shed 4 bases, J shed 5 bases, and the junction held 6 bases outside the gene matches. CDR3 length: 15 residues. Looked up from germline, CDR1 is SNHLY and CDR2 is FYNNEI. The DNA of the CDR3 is TGTGCCAGCAGTGCCAATAGCGGGAGGGACGAGACCCAGTACTTC. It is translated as CASSANSGRDETQYF.

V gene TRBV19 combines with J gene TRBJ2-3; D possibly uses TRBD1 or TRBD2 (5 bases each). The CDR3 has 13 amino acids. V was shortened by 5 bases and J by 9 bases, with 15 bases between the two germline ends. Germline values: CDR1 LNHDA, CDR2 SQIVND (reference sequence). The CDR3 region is CASSLRDPRTQYF. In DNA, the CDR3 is TGTGCCAGTAGTCTACGGGACCCGAGGACGCAGTATTTT.

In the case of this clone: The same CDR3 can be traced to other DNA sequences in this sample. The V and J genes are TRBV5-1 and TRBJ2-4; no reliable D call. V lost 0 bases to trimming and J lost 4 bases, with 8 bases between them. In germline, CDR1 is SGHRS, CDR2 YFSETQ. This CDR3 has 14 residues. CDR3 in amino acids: CASSLEAAKNIQYF. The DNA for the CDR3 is TGCGCCAGCAGCTTGGAGGCAGCGAAAAACATTCAGTACTTC.

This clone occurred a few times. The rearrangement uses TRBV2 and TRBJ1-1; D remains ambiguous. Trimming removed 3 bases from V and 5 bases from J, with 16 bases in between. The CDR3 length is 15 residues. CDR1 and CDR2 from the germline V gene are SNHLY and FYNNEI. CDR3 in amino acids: CASSEVPRTSTEAFF. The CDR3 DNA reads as TGTGCCAGCAGTGAGGTTCCCCGGACCTCTACTGAAGCTTTCTTT.

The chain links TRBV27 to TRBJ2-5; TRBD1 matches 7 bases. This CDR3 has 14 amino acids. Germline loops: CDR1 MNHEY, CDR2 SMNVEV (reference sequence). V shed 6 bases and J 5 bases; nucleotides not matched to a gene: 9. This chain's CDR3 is CASRDYRGVETQYF. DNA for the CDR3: TGTGCCAGCAGAGACTACAGGGGAGTGGAGACCCAGTACTTC.